Below are 9 T cell receptor beta chains sequenced from a single sample in a study of blood T cell repertoires in COVID-19. Data came from immunoSEQ multiplex PCR; TCRdb stores just in-frame clones and leaves some out. In the table there are about 85,000 clones, 90% of which are singletons. The sample taken for sequencing was peripheral blood. The receptor set was obtained from a woman at least 80 years old with active or convalescent COVID-19.

The chain recombines TRBV10-3 with TRBJ2-1; 9 positions agree with TRBD2. Germline V lookup: CDR1 ENHRY, CDR2 SYGVKD. The V segment lost 2 bases and the J segment 6 bases; nucleotides outside the gene matches: 2. The CDR3 is 14 residues long. The CDR3 reads CAISEGGRANEQFF. In nucleotides, the CDR3 is TGTGCCATCAGTGAGGGCGGGAGGGCCAATGAGCAGTTCTTC.

The chain has TRBV27 and TRBJ2-5; 12 positions match TRBD1. The CDR3 extends over 16 amino acids. Germline V CDR1 and CDR2: MNHEY, SMNVEV (reference sequence). The J segment lost 5 bases and the V segment lost 5 bases, leaving 9 bases of the junction unmatched. This CDR3 is CASSPGTGGERETQYF. Here the CDR3 DNA reads TGTGCCAGCAGTCCCGGGACAGGGGGCGAGCGGGAGACCCAGTACTTC.

The chain uses TRBV25-1 and TRBJ2-3, with 9 bases matching TRBD1. This CDR3 has 17 amino acids. Germline-derived CDR1 and CDR2 are MGHDK and SYGVNS. V dropped 6 bases and J dropped 5; count of bases not matched to a gene: 15. CDR3 sequence reads: CASSATPGQGSEDTQYF. The CDR3, as DNA: TGTGCCAGCAGCGCAACCCCGGGACAGGGCAGCGAAGATACGCAGTATTTT. Drawing the rest from reference TRBV25-1 and TRBJ2-3, the complete variable domain is EADIYQTPRYLVIGTGKKITLECSQTMGHDKMYWYQQDPGMELHLIHYSYGVNSTEKGDLSSESTVSRIRTEHFPLTLESARPSHTSQYLCASSATPGQGSEDTQYFGPGTRLTVL.

V gene TRBV2 combines with J gene TRBJ1-2, with TRBD1 as a possible D gene (5 bases). CDR1 is SNHLY, CDR2 FYNNEI, per germline. Trimming took off 3 bases at V and 0 bases at J, with 11 bases between the two ends. The CDR3 consists of 15 residues. The DNA for the CDR3 is TGTGCCAGCAGTGACACAGGCCGAACTAACTATGGCTACACCTTC. Its translation: CASSDTGRTNYGYTF.

The J gene is TRBJ2-1, the V gene TRBV20-1; the match to TRBD2 covers 7 bases. This CDR3 is 15 amino acids long. J was trimmed by 0 bases and V by 6 bases; bases with no gene match: 8. The germline gives CDR1 DFQATT, CDR2 SNEGSKA (reference sequence). The CDR3 sequence is CSASKGLSSYNEQFF. DNA for the CDR3: TGCAGTGCCAGTAAGGGACTAAGCTCCTACAATGAGCAGTTCTTC.

The rearrangement links TRBV6-5 to TRBJ2-5; perhaps TRBD1 as D (7 bases). The CDR3 sequence is 15 residues long. Deletions cut 2 bases from V and 1 base from J, with 11 bases between. The V gene's germline CDR1 is MNHEY and CDR2 SVGAGI. In nucleotides, the CDR3 is TGTGCCAGCAGTTACGGGGGGACAGTCCAAGAGACCCAGTACTTC. Protein product: CASSYGGTVQETQYF.

This clone was seen only once. V gene TRBV19 combines with J gene TRBJ1-1, with D perhaps matching TRBD1 (5 bases). Trimming took 5 bases from V and 5 from J, leaving 15 bases between them. This CDR3 has 14 amino acids. Germline CDR1 and CDR2: LNHDA and SQIVND (reference sequence). The CDR3 is CASSSQAGGTEAFF. The CDR3 DNA reads as TGTGCCAGTAGTTCACAGGCAGGTGGGACTGAAGCTTTCTTT. Variable domain in full (rest from reference TRBV19 and TRBJ1-1): DGGITQSPKYLFRKEGQNVTLSCEQNLNHDAMYWYRQDPGQGLRLIYYSQIVNDFQKGDIAEGYSVSREKKESFPLTVTSAQKNPTAFYLCASSSQAGGTEAFFGQGTRLTVV.

The V gene is TRBV11-2, the J gene TRBJ2-1, with 11 positions matching TRBD2. In germline, CDR1 is SGHAT, CDR2 FQNNGV. Unmatched junction bases numbered 8, after V lost 5 bases and J lost 5 bases. The CDR3 spans 16 residues. The CDR3 DNA is TGTGCCAGCAGCCCCATAGCGGGAGGGAACAACAATGAGCAGTTCTTC. Its translation: CASSPIAGGNNNEQFF.

The J gene is TRBJ1-5, the V gene TRBV19, with 7 bases that match TRBD1. Trimming cost V 3 bases and J 6 bases; bases outside gene matches: 8. CDR1 is LNHDA and CDR2 is SQIVND in the germline V gene (reference sequence). The CDR3 has 15 residues. CDR3 coding DNA: TGTGCCAGTAGTATCGGTCAGGGGGTAGGTCAGCCCCAGCATTTT. Its protein is CASSIGQGVGQPQHF. Together with reference TRBV19 and TRBJ1-5, the CDR3 gives the full variable domain: DGGITQSPKYLFRKEGQNVTLSCEQNLNHDAMYWYRQDPGQGLRLIYYSQIVNDFQKGDIAEGYSVSREKKESFPLTVTSAQKNPTAFYLCASSIGQGVGQPQHFGDGTRLSIL.